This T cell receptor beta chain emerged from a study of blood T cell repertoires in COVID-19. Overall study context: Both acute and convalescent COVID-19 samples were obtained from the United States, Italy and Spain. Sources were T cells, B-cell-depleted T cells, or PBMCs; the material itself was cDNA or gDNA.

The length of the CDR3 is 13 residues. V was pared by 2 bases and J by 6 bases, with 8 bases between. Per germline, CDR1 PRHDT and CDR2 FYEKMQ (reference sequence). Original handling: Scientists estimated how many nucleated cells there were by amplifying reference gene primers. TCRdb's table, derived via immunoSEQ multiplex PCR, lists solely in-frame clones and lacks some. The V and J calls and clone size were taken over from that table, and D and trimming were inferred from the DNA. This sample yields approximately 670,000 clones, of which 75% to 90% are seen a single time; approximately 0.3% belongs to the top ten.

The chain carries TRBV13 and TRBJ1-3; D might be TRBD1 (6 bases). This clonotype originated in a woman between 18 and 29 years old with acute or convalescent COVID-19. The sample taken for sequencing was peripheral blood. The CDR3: CASSLYRENTIYF. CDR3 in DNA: TGTGCCAGCAGCTTATACAGGGAAAACACCATATATTTT.